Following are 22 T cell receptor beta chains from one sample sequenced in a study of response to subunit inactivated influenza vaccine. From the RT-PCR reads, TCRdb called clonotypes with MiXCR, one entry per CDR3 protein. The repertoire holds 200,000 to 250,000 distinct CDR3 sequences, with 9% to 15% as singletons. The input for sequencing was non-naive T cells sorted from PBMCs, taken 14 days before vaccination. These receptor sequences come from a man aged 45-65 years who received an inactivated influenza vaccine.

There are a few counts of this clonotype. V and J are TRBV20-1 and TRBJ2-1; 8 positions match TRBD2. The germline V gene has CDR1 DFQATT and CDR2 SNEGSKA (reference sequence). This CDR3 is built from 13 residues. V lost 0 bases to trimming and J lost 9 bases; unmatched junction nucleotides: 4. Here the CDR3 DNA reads TGCAGTGCTAGAGACGCCAGCGGGGGTGAGCAGTTCTTC. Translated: CSARDASGGEQFF.

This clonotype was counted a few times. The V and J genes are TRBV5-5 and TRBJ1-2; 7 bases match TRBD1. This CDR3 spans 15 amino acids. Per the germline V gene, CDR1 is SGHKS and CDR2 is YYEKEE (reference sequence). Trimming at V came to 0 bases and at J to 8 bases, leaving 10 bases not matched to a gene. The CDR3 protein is CASSLGTGPGGGYTF. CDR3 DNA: TGTGCCAGCAGCTTGGGGACAGGACCTGGAGGGGGCTACACCTTC.

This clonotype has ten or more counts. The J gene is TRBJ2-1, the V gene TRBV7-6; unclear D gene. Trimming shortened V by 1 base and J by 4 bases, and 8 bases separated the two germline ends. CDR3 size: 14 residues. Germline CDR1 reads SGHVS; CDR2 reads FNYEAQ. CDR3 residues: CASSLDVVYNEQFF. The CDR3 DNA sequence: TGTGCCAGCAGCTTAGACGTGGTTTACAATGAGCAGTTCTTC.

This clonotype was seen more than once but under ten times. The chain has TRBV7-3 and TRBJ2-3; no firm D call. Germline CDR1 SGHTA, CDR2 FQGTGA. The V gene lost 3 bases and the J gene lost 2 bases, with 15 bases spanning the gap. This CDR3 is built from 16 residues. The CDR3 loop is CASSLGTRGPTDTQYF. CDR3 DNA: TGTGCCAGCAGCTTGGGAACCAGAGGTCCCACAGATACGCAGTATTTT. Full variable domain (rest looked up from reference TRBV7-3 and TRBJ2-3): GAGVSQTPSNKVTEKGKYVELRCDPISGHTALYWYRQSLGQGPEFLIYFQGTGAADDSGLPNDRFFAVRPEGSVSTLKIQRTERGDSAVYLCASSLGTRGPTDTQYFGPGTRLTVL.

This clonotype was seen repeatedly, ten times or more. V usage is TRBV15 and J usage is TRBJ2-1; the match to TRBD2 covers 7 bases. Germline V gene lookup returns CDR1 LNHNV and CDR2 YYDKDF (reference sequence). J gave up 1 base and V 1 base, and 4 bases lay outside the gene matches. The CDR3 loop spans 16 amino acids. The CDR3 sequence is CATSRGRAGSYNEQFF. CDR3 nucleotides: TGTGCCACCAGCAGAGGCAGAGCGGGATCCTACAATGAGCAGTTCTTC.

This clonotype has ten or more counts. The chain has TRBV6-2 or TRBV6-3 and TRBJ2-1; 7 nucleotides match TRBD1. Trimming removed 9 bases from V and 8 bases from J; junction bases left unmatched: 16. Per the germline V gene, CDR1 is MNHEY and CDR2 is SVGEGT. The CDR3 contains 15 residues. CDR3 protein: CASSPGQVFFDEQFF. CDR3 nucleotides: TGTGCCAGTAGCCCAGGACAGGTATTTTTCGATGAGCAGTTCTTC.

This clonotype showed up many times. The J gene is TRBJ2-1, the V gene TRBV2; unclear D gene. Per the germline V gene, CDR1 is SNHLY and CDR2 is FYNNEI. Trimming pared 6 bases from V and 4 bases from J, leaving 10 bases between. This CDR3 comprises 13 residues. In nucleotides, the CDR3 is TGTGCCAGCAGAGGATCTATTTACAATGAGCAGTTCTTC. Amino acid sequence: CASRGSIYNEQFF.

The CDR3 sequence: CSAIRQPHTGELFF. Here the CDR3 DNA reads TGCAGTGCTATAAGACAGCCCCACACCGGGGAGCTGTTTTTT. The V gene is TRBV20-1, the J gene TRBJ2-2; a weak D match, TRBD1 (5 bases). V lost 4 bases to trimming and J lost 3 bases, with 12 bases between them. Germline CDR1 is DFQATT and CDR2 is SNEGSKA (reference sequence). This CDR3 is built from 14 residues.

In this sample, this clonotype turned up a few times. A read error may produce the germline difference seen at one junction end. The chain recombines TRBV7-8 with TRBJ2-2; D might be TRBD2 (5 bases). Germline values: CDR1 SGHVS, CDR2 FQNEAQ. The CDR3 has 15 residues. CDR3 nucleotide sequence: TGTGCCAGCAGCCCTCTTAGACTTCAAACCGGGGAGATGTTTTTT. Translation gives CASSPLRLQTGEMFF.

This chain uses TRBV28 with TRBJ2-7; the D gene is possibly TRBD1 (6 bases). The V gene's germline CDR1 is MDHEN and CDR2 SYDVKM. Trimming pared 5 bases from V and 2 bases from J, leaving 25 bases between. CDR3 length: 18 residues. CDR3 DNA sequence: TGTGCCAGCAGTGGTTTGCCGGGACAAGGATCTCCTGCCTACGAGCAGTACTTC. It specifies CASSGLPGQGSPAYEQYF.

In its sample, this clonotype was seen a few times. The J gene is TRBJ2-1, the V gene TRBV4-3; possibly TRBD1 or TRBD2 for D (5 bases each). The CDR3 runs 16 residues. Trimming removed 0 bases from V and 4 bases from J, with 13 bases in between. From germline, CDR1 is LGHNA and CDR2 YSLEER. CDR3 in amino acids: CASSQEGPQRYNEQFF. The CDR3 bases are TGCGCCAGCAGCCAAGAGGGACCCCAAAGGTACAATGAGCAGTTCTTC.

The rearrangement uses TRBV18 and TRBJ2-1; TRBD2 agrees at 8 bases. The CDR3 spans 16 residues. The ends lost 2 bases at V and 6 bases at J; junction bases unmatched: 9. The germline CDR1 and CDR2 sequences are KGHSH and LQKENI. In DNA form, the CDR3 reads TGTGCCAGCTCACCAAAAGAAGCGGGAGAGATCAATGAGCAGTTCTTC. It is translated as CASSPKEAGEINEQFF.

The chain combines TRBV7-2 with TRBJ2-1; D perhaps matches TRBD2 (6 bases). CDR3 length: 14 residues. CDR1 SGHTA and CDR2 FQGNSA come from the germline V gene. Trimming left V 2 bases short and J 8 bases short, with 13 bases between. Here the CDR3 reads CASSLLAPGDEQFF. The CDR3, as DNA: TGTGCCAGCAGCTTATTGGCGCCGGGGGATGAGCAGTTCTTC.

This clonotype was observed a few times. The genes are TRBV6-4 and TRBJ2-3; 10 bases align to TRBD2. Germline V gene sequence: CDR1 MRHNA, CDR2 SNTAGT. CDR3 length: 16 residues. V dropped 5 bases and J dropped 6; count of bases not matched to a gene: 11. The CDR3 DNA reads TGTGCCAGCAGTAAGGAGGCTAGCGGGAGTCTTGATACGCAGTATTTT. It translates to CASSKEASGSLDTQYF.

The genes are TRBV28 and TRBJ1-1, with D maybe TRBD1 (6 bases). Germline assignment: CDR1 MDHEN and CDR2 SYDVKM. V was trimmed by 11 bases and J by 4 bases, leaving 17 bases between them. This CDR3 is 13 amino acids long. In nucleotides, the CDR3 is TGTGCCGGGGGTCGGGGGGCGGGCACTGAAGCTTTCTTT. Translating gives CAGGRGAGTEAFF.

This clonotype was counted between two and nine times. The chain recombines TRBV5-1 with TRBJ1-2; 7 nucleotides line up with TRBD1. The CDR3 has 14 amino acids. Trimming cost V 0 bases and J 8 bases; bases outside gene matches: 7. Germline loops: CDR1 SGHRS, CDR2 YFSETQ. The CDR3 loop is CASSLGITGEGYTF. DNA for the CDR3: TGCGCCAGCAGCTTGGGAATTACAGGGGAGGGCTACACCTTC.

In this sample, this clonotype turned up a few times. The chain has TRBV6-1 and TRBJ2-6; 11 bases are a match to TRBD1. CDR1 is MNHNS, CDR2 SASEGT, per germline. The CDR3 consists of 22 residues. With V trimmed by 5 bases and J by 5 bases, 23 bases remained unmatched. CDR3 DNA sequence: TGTGCCAGCAGTCGATACCCCCCGCGCACCCGGGACAGGGGGGTTTGGGCCAACGTCCTGACTTTC. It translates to CASSRYPPRTRDRGVWANVLTF.

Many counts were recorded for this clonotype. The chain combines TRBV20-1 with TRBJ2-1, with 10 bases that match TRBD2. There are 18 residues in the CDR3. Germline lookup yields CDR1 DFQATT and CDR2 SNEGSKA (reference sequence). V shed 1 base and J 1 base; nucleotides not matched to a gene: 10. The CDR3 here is CSARGLAGTARSYNEQFF. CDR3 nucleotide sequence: TGCAGTGCTAGAGGACTAGCGGGTACAGCTAGGTCCTACAATGAGCAGTTCTTC.

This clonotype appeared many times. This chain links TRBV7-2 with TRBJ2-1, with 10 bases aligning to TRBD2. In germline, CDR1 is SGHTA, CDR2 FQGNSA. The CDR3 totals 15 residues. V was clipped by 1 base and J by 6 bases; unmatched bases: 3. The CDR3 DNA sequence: TGTGCCAGCAGCTTAGTAGCGGGAGGAAGCAATGAGCAGTTCTTC. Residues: CASSLVAGGSNEQFF.

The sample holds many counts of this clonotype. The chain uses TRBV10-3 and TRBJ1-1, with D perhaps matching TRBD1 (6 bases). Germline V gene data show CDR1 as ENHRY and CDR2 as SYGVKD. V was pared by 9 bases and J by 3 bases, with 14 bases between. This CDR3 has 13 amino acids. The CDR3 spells CAILQGPDTEAFF. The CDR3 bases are TGTGCCATACTACAGGGACCGGACACTGAAGCTTTCTTT.

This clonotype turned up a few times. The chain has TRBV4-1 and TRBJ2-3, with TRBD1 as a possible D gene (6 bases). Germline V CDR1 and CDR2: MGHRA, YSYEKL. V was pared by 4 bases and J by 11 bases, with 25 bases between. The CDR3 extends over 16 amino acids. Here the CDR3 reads CASSPYSRDTGLRQYF. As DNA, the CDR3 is TGCGCCAGCAGCCCCTACTCCCGGGACACGGGGTTAAGGCAGTATTTT.

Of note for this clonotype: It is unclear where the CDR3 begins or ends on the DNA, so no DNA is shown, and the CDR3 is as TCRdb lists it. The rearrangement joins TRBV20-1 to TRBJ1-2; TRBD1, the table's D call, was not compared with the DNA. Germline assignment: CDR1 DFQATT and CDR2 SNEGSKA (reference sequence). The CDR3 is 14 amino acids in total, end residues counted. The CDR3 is CSIFGPGSSYGYTF.